The T cell receptor (beta chain) under discussion was sequenced for a study of blood T cell repertoires in COVID-19. Assay used: immunoSEQ multiplex PCR; TCRdb lists only in-frame clones, some missing. The repertoire holds under 200,000 clones, 60% to 85% seen once, with about 3% in the top ten. With 3 bases clipped from V and 7 bases from J, the junction kept 6 bases outside the gene matches. CDR3 size: 15 residues. Germline CDR1 and CDR2: MDHEN and SYDVKM. Sequencing was done on a sample of peripheral blood. This chain uses TRBV28 with TRBJ1-6, with TRBD1 identical over 7 bases. This sequence originates from a man aged 65 to 85 with acute or convalescent COVID-19. CDR3 residues: CASSFADRMNSPLHF. CDR3 coding DNA: TGTGCCAGCAGTTTCGCGGACAGGATGAATTCACCCCTCCACTTT.